This T cell receptor beta chain was recorded in a study of blood T cell repertoires in COVID-19. Study-wide background: Acute and convalescent COVID-19 specimens originated in the United States, Italy and Spain. The cDNA or gDNA used as material had been derived from T cells, B-cell-depleted T cells, or PBMCs.

Participants' own reports of clinical history determined their cohort assignment. Assay used: immunoSEQ multiplex PCR; TCRdb lists only in-frame clones, some missing. Of a few hundred thousand clones in the sample, about 86% were seen once. This CDR3 is 13 amino acids long. The V end was cut by 8 bases, the J end by 2 bases, with 13 bases between. CDR1 and CDR2 from the germline V gene are KGHSH and LQKENI. The sequenced material came from PBMCs or T cells enriched from blood (not recorded which). The TCR originated in a woman aged 40 to 50 with acute COVID-19. The rearrangement joins TRBV18 to TRBJ2-7; maybe TRBD1 (7 bases). CDR3 coding DNA: TGTGCCAGCCCGCGGGACAGTACCTACGAGCAGTACTTC. It translates to CASPRDSTYEQYF.